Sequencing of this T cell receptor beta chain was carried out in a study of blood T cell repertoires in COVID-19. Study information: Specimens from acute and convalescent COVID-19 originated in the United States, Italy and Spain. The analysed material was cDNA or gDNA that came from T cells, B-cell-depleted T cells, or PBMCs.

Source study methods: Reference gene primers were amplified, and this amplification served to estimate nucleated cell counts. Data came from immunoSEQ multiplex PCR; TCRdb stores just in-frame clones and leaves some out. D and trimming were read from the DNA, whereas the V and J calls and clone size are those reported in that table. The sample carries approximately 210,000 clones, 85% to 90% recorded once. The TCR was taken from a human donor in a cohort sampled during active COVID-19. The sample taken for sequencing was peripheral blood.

This CDR3 reads CASSFTGSTEAFF. In nucleotides, the CDR3 is TGCGCCAGCAGCTTTACAGGGAGTACTGAAGCTTTCTTT. The gene calls are TRBV5-1 and TRBJ1-1, with D tentatively TRBD1 (6 bases). Germline V CDR1 and CDR2: SGHRS, YFSETQ. This CDR3 is built from 13 residues. V gave up 2 bases and J gave up 5 bases, with 10 bases separating them.